The present TCR beta chain was sequenced within a study of cytomegalovirus exposure and HLA in healthy donors. Overall study findings and caveats: Reports showed the classifier diagnosing cytomegalovirus status with high specificity and sensitivity. With later analysis, a missense DCLRE1C variant became linked to TCR beta V- and J-gene trimming.

Each donor's status was that of a healthy bone marrow donor. Points on this clone: Antigen: not known.

Researchers ran the PCR with 60 Vbeta and 13 Jbeta primers. In the original workflow: There were 80 million to 95 million unique TCR beta chains by a later count, and about 11 million of them were shared. Only in-frame clones appear in the TCRdb table, and some are missing; sequencing was by immunoSEQ multiplex PCR. That table is the source of V, J and clone size, and D and trimming were worked out from the DNA. The sample lists around 140,000 clones, approximately 80% occurring once. The CDR3 is 15 residues long. V was pared by 1 base and J by 7 bases, with 6 bases of the junction left unmatched. Germline assignment: CDR1 LNHDA and CDR2 SQIVND (reference sequence).

Sequenced: PBMCs. This sequence was found in a male donor in good health and CMV-seronegative. The chain links TRBV19 to TRBJ1-5; 8 bases agree with TRBD1. The CDR3 DNA follows: TGTGCCAGTAGTATAGGTCTACAGGGGGACCAGCCCCAGCATTTT. As protein: CASSIGLQGDQPQHF.